This T cell receptor beta chain was profiled in a study of CD8+ T cells in alopecia areata. cDNA reverse transcribed from extracted RNA served as the sequencing template. The method was immunoSEQ multiplex PCR; TCRdb's version includes in-frame clones alone and lacks a portion of them. The data contain 110,000 to 150,000 clones, roughly 86% of them singletons. Treatment described: oral pan-JAK inhibitor, 5-10 mg twice daily. Details on this clone: Its specificity is not known.

Study-level points and caveats: Under tofacitinib, numerous expanded lesional clonotypes remained detectable in scalp and blood. The treated group had a single nonresponder, limiting CD8+ expansion-response conclusions. Lesional tissue from the scalp (especially in alopecia totalis/universalis) showed higher clonality than normal scalp.

The CDR3 covers 15 residues. V lost 3 bases and J 4 bases, leaving 13 bases between the germline ends. The germline V gene has CDR1 MNHNS and CDR2 SASEGT. This TCR was recovered from a human donor with alopecia areata. The chain has TRBV6-1 and TRBJ1-5; D call uncertain. The sample in question was CD8+ T cells sorted from blood, obtained at week 4, from a patient treated with tofacitinib. The CDR3 bases are TGTGCCAGCAGTGACCCAGACCCTGGGAATCAGCCCCAGCATTTT. Encoded protein: CASSDPDPGNQPQHF.